The next 26 T cell receptor beta chains were all read from a single sample in a study of cytomegalovirus exposure and HLA in healthy donors. Vbeta (60) and Jbeta (13) primers were used in the PCR. TCRdb keeps only in-frame clones here, not all; method: immunoSEQ multiplex PCR. Here the sample spans approximately 130,000 clones, 82% being singletons. Sequencing was carried out using PBMCs. Receptors originate from a woman aged 50 to 65 in good health and CMV-seropositive.

The rearrangement joins TRBV7-2 to TRBJ1-2, with D unclear. V lost 1 base to trimming and J lost 4 bases, with 10 bases between them. In germline, CDR1 is SGHTA, CDR2 FQGNSA. The CDR3 is made up of 14 amino acids. CDR3 region: CASSLGSNSYGYTF. The CDR3 DNA follows: TGTGCCAGCAGCTTAGGAAGTAACTCCTATGGCTACACCTTC.

The chain links TRBV7-6 to TRBJ1-3, with D unresolved. V dropped 5 bases and J dropped 0 bases, with 5 bases sitting between them. The CDR3 sequence is 13 residues long. Germline lookup yields CDR1 SGHVS and CDR2 FNYEAQ. The CDR3: CASSRSSGNTIYF. The CDR3 region has the DNA TGTGCCAGCAGCAGGAGCTCTGGAAACACCATATATTTT.

A few counts support this clone. The CDR3 spells CASSFVEREGYEQFF. DNA for the CDR3: TGTGCCAGCAGTTTCGTCGAACGGGAGGGCTATGAGCAGTTCTTC. This chain links TRBV27 with TRBJ2-1; 8 bases are shared with TRBD2. The CDR3 length is 15 residues. The ends lost 3 bases at V and 8 bases at J; junction bases unmatched: 9. Germline V gene sequence: CDR1 MNHEY, CDR2 SMNVEV (reference sequence).

The CDR3 region is CATSKGQGYLETQYF. CDR3 DNA sequence: TGTGCCACCAGCAAGGGACAGGGGTACTTGGAGACCCAGTACTTC. This chain uses TRBV15 with TRBJ2-5, with TRBD1 identical over 10 bases. From germline, CDR1 is LNHNV and CDR2 YYDKDF (reference sequence). The V and J ends lost 4 bases and 5 bases, in that order; junction bases with no gene match: 7. This CDR3 is 15 amino acids long.

This rearrangement joins TRBV15 to TRBJ1-1; perhaps TRBD1 as D (5 bases). Germline lookup yields CDR1 LNHNV and CDR2 YYDKDF (reference sequence). Deletions cut 3 bases from V and 4 bases from J, with 9 bases between. CDR3 size: 13 residues. The CDR3 DNA reads as TGTGCCACCAGCAGGCCCAGGGCCACTGAAGCTTTCTTT. This encodes CATSRPRATEAFF.

The chain carries TRBV6-1 and TRBJ1-3; a weak D match, TRBD1 (6 bases). Trimming removed 3 bases from V and 7 bases from J, with 16 bases in between. The CDR3 has 15 residues. Germline CDR1 reads MNHNS; CDR2 reads SASEGT. CDR3 DNA sequence: TGTGCCAGCAGTGATGGGGGGGGCGGGCGGAACACCATATATTTT. This gives the protein CASSDGGGGRNTIYF.

This clone was picked up one time. The chain has TRBV15 and TRBJ1-2, with 7 positions matching TRBD1. This CDR3 comprises 16 residues. Trimming took 0 bases from V and 2 from J; bases not matched to a gene: 6. Germline V gives CDR1 LNHNV, CDR2 YYDKDF (reference sequence). The CDR3: CATSRDPQGINYGYTF. In DNA, the CDR3 is TGTGCCACCAGCAGAGACCCACAGGGGATCAACTATGGCTACACCTTC.

V is TRBV13 and J is TRBJ2-5, with unresolved D. The assigned J gene may be wrong: the sequence end matches TRBJ2-7 better. Germline CDR1 is PRHDT and CDR2 is FYEKMQ (reference sequence). The CDR3 covers 11 residues. For the CDR3, the DNA is TGTGCCAGCAGCTTATACTACGAGCAGTACTTC. This gives the protein CASSLYYEQYF.

The chain is built from TRBV7-3 and TRBJ2-1, with a possible D match to TRBD2 (6 bases). V gave up 4 bases and J gave up 0 bases, with 7 bases separating them. The germline V gene has CDR1 SGHTA and CDR2 FQGTGA. This CDR3 has 14 amino acids. The CDR3 nucleotides are TGTGCCAGCAGCTCGACTAGCTCCTACAATGAGCAGTTCTTC. Its translation is CASSSTSSYNEQFF.

This clone was observed a few times. V usage is TRBV7-9 and J usage is TRBJ1-1; the match to TRBD1 covers 9 bases. The CDR3 sequence is 16 residues long. V trimming: 4 bases; J trimming: 1 base; junction bases outside the gene matches: 7. The germline V gene encodes CDR1 SEHNR and CDR2 FQNEAQ (reference sequence). The CDR3 reads CASSSPIQGANTEAFF. CDR3 sequence (DNA): TGTGCCAGCAGCTCGCCGATACAGGGGGCGAACACTGAAGCTTTCTTT.

This chain connects TRBV6-5 to TRBJ2-1; possible D gene TRBD2, 6 bases. V was clipped by 10 bases and J by 2 bases, with 15 bases between them. CDR3 size: 14 residues. Germline V gives CDR1 MNHEY, CDR2 SVGAGI. Here the CDR3 DNA reads TGTGCCACCCGGAGGGGTATGGCCTACAATGAGCAGTTCTTC. This codes for CATRRGMAYNEQFF.

The chain employs TRBV7-9 and TRBJ2-1; 8 bases are shared with TRBD1. Trimming cost V 5 bases and J 2 bases; bases outside gene matches: 8. The CDR3 consists of 16 residues. Germline V gene lookup returns CDR1 SEHNR and CDR2 FQNEAQ (reference sequence). Written as DNA, the CDR3 is TGTGCCAGCAGCCTCGGGACAGGAAAGCCCTACAATGAGCAGTTCTTC. Translating it yields CASSLGTGKPYNEQFF.

V usage is TRBV5-4 and J usage is TRBJ1-3; TRBD1 is a possible D gene (5 bases). The CDR3 length is 14 residues. V was trimmed by 3 bases and J by 2 bases, leaving 9 bases between them. The germline gives CDR1 SGHNT, CDR2 YYREEE (reference sequence). In DNA form, the CDR3 reads TGTGCCAGCAGCTCCCAGGGTACTGGAAACACCATATATTTT. It translates to CASSSQGTGNTIYF.

This chain uses TRBV4-1 with TRBJ2-3, with 10 bases identical to TRBD2. Trimming removed 4 bases from V and 0 bases from J; junction bases left unmatched: 7. Germline assignment: CDR1 MGHRA and CDR2 YSYEKL. This CDR3 is 17 amino acids long. CDR3 protein: CASSPPLAGGSTDTQYF. The CDR3 nucleotides are TGCGCCAGCAGCCCCCCCTTAGCGGGGGGAAGCACAGATACGCAGTATTTT.

CDR3 loop: CASSLEGTSLDPRNSPLHF. CDR3 coding DNA: TGTGCCAGCAGCTTAGAGGGCACCAGCCTCGATCCCCGGAATTCACCCCTCCACTTT. The chain is built from TRBV11-3 and TRBJ1-6; no clear D gene. Germline-derived CDR1 and CDR2 are SGHNT and YENEEA. The CDR3 runs to 19 residues. Trimming pared 0 bases from V and 7 bases from J, leaving 22 bases between.

This clone was picked up a small number of times. Distinct nucleotide sequences in the sample also encode this CDR3. The chain combines TRBV7-3 with TRBJ1-1; no reliable D call. This CDR3 contains 14 residues. V lost 5 bases and J 5 bases, leaving 15 bases between the germline ends. Per germline, CDR1 SGHTA and CDR2 FQGTGA. This CDR3 is CASSLGILGTEAFF. The CDR3 bases are TGTGCCAGCAGCCTCGGGATTTTGGGTACTGAAGCTTTCTTT.

The J gene is TRBJ1-1, the V gene TRBV5-4; D might be TRBD1 (5 bases). V lost 0 bases to trimming and J lost 1 base, with 7 bases between them. Germline values: CDR1 SGHNT, CDR2 YYREEE (reference sequence). The CDR3 runs 14 residues. The CDR3 coding sequence is TGTGCCAGCAGCTTGGTAAGGGGGAACACTGAAGCTTTCTTT. It codes for CASSLVRGNTEAFF.

The chain couples TRBV30 to TRBJ1-6; maybe TRBD1 (5 bases). CDR3 length: 13 amino acids. Trimming removed 8 bases at V and 9 bases at J, with 17 bases between. In germline, CDR1 is GTSNPN, CDR2 SVGIG (reference sequence). For the CDR3, the DNA is TGTGCCGACGGGGGTCAAGCGGGTTCACCCCTCCACTTT. This encodes CADGGQAGSPLHF.

This clone occurred once. In DNA form, the CDR3 reads TGTGCCAGTAGTACACGGACAGGGGGCTATGGCTACACCTTC. Translating it yields CASSTRTGGYGYTF. This rearrangement joins TRBV19 to TRBJ1-2; 10 bases fit TRBD1. V was clipped by 4 bases and J by 4 bases; unmatched bases: 3. This CDR3 is 14 amino acids long. Germline CDR1 is LNHDA and CDR2 is SQIVND (reference sequence).

This chain connects TRBV6-4 to TRBJ2-1; tentatively, D is TRBD2 (6 bases). From germline, CDR1 is MRHNA and CDR2 SNTAGT. Deletions cut 7 bases from V and 6 bases from J, with 16 bases between. The CDR3 runs to 14 residues. CDR3 sequence reads: CASIPRDPFNEQFF. The CDR3 DNA reads TGTGCCAGCATACCGCGGGATCCCTTCAATGAGCAGTTCTTC.

CDR3 sequence reads: CAWSPSDRGGFGAQETQYF. The CDR3 nucleotides are TGTGCCTGGAGTCCCTCCGACAGGGGGGGATTTGGAGCTCAAGAGACCCAGTACTTC. The V and J genes are TRBV30 and TRBJ2-5; TRBD1 matches 9 bases. CDR3 size: 19 residues. The V segment lost 2 bases and the J segment 2 bases; nucleotides outside the gene matches: 18. CDR1 GTSNPN and CDR2 SVGIG come from the germline V gene (reference sequence).

The chain recombines TRBV7-9 with TRBJ1-1; D not resolved. Germline V lookup: CDR1 SEHNR, CDR2 FQNEAQ (reference sequence). The CDR3 covers 13 residues. Trimming removed 1 base from V and 10 bases from J, with 13 bases in between. The CDR3 region is CASSLGAGIVAFF. CDR3 coding DNA: TGTGCCAGCAGCTTAGGGGCCGGGATTGTAGCTTTCTTT.

The chain employs TRBV7-3 and TRBJ2-5, with 7 bases identical to TRBD1. The CDR3 runs 15 residues. With 5 bases clipped from V and 1 base from J, the junction kept 7 bases outside the gene matches. Looked up from germline, CDR1 is SGHTA and CDR2 is FQGTGA. CDR3 sequence (DNA): TGTGCCAGCAGCCGGACCCGGGACAGCCAAGAGACCCAGTACTTC. This codes for CASSRTRDSQETQYF.

The CDR3 loop reads CASSYGRGARPYGYTF. CDR3 sequence (DNA): TGTGCCAGCAGTTACGGCCGCGGGGCCAGACCCTATGGCTACACCTTC. This rearrangement joins TRBV6-5 to TRBJ1-2; possible D gene TRBD1, 5 bases. The length of the CDR3 is 16 residues. CDR1 MNHEY and CDR2 SVGAGI come from the germline V gene. Trimming stripped 2 bases from V and 4 bases from J, with 17 bases between.

This clone was counted a few times. CDR3 residues: CSARAPGGAFF. For the CDR3, the DNA is TGCAGTGCTAGAGCCCCCGGGGGAGCTTTCTTT. V usage is TRBV20-1 and J usage is TRBJ1-1; maybe TRBD1 (5 bases). V lost 1 base to trimming and J lost 10 bases, with 10 bases between them. In germline, CDR1 is DFQATT, CDR2 SNEGSKA (reference sequence). This CDR3 comprises 11 residues.

This clone occurred once. The CDR3 sequence is CASHRGNQPQHF. CDR3 nucleotides: TGTGCCAGTCACAGGGGGAATCAGCCCCAGCATTTT. V usage is TRBV19 and J usage is TRBJ1-5, with TRBD1 matching 8 bases. Germline CDR1 reads LNHDA; CDR2 reads SQIVND (reference sequence). The CDR3 covers 12 residues. Germline trimming cut 8 bases from V and 4 bases from J; bases unmatched to any gene: 1.